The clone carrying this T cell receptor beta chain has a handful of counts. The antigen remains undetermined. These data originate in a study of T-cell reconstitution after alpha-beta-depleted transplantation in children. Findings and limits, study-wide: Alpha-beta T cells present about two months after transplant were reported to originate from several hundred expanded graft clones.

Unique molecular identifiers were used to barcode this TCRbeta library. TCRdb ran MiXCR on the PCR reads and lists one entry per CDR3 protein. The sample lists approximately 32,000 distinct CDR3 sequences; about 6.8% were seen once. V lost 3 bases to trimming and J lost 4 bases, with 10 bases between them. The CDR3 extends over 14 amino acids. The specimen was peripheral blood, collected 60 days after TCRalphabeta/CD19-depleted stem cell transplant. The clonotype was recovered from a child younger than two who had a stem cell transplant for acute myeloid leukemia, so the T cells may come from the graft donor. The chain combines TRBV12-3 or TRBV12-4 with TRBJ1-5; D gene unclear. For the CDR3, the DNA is TGTGCCAGCAGTTTCTTGGCAGCTAATCAGCCCCAGCATTTT. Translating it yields CASSFLAANQPQHF.